Listed below are T cell receptor beta chains from one sample, sequenced in a study of T cell changes during pregnancy in multiple sclerosis. TCRdb keeps only in-frame clones here, not all; method: immunoSEQ multiplex PCR. The sample lists about 100,000 clones, 90% occurring once. The sample consisted of peripheral blood, taken in the second trimester of pregnancy. The receptors were gathered from a female donor in good health, enrolled as a control in a pregnancy study. Both conserved end residues are part of each CDR3. Each record gives: J gene, D gene, V gene, clone size, CDR3 protein, CDR3 DNA. D genes are given only for firm matches. Only some rows state a clone size, as once, few, many or a class for expanded clones.

J gene: TRBJ2-7; D gene: .; V gene: TRBV6-1; clone size: .; CDR3 protein: CASSEYYTYEQYF; CDR3 DNA: TGTGCCAGCAGTGAGTACTACACCTACGAGCAGTACTTC
J gene: TRBJ2-3; D gene: TRBD1; V gene: TRBV6-5; clone size: .; CDR3 protein: CASRGTVSTDTQYF; CDR3 DNA: TGTGCCAGCAGAGGGACAGTCTCCACGGATACGCAGTATTTT
J gene: TRBJ1-1; D gene: TRBD1; V gene: TRBV2; clone size: few; CDR3 protein: CASSVGRGTEAFF; CDR3 DNA: TGTGCCAGCAGTGTTGGCAGGGGGACTGAAGCTTTCTTT
J gene: TRBJ2-1; D gene: .; V gene: TRBV16; clone size: .; CDR3 protein: CASSQSRLAGQDEQFF; CDR3 DNA: TGTGCCAGCAGCCAATCTCGCCTAGCGGGACAGGATGAGCAGTTCTTC
J gene: TRBJ2-7; D gene: .; V gene: TRBV28; clone size: .; CDR3 protein: CASSSRPYEQYF; CDR3 DNA: TGTGCCAGCAGTTCGCGTCCCTACGAGCAGTACTTC
J gene: TRBJ2-3; D gene: .; V gene: TRBV9; clone size: .; CDR3 protein: CASSVGLAPTDTQYF; CDR3 DNA: TGTGCCAGCAGCGTAGGTCTAGCCCCCACAGATACGCAGTATTTT
J gene: TRBJ2-2; D gene: TRBD1; V gene: TRBV19; clone size: .; CDR3 protein: CASSIGTVNTGELFF; CDR3 DNA: TGTGCCAGTAGTATTGGGACAGTCAACACCGGGGAGCTGTTTTTT
J gene: TRBJ1-3; D gene: .; V gene: TRBV6-5; clone size: .; CDR3 protein: CASSYREGNTIYF; CDR3 DNA: TGTGCCAGCAGTTACAGGGAGGGAAACACCATATATTTT
J gene: TRBJ2-1; D gene: .; V gene: TRBV7-2; clone size: .; CDR3 protein: CASSRDFGSYNEQFF; CDR3 DNA: TGTGCCAGCAGCCGGGACTTCGGCTCCTACAATGAGCAGTTCTTC
J gene: TRBJ1-4; D gene: .; V gene: TRBV21-1; clone size: .; CDR3 protein: CASSKGGLEDRGTNEKLFF; CDR3 DNA: TGTGCCAGCAGCAAGGGGGGTCTCGAGGACAGGGGAACGAATGAAAAACTGTTTTTT
J gene: TRBJ1-4; D gene: TRBD1; V gene: TRBV28; clone size: .; CDR3 protein: CASTTAGTGDEKLFF; CDR3 DNA: TGTGCCAGCACTACCGCCGGGACAGGGGACGAAAAACTGTTTTTT